This TCR beta chain was documented in a study of OX40 agonist ivuxolimab in advanced cancers. Study as a whole: Patients' therapy was ivuxolimab, an antibody that acts as an agonist of OX40 (CD134).

The assay was immunoSEQ multiplex PCR, and TCRdb's table has in-frame clones only and misses some. The repertoire holds more than 55,000 clones, with nearly 90% as singletons. Notes on this clone: Its antigen is undetermined.

Findings of the study overall: Determination of antigen specificity was not performed for the expanded peripheral T cells. Within 6 weeks, CD4+ and CD8+ blood T cells expanded clonally at 0.1 to 3.0 mg/kg.

The CDR3 extends over 16 amino acids. Trimming removed 2 bases from V and 0 bases from J; junction bases left unmatched: 3. The germline CDR1 and CDR2 sequences are SGHRS and YFSETQ. The TCR was taken from an adult with an advanced solid tumor such as melanoma, head and neck, liver or kidney cancer. This rearrangement joins TRBV5-1 to TRBJ2-3, with 10 bases fitting TRBD2. This material consisted of CD4+ or CD8+ T cells sorted from blood, taken in a trial of the OX40 agonist ivuxolimab. CDR3 bases: TGCGCCAGCAGCTTTGGGACTAGCGCAAGCACAGATACGCAGTATTTT. Protein product: CASSFGTSASTDTQYF.